The entry below gives a single T cell receptor beta chain sequence along with its context. This clonotype was picked up many times. The antigen it binds to is not known. One base away there is no much larger clone; base qualities are not given. From the cysteine through the phenylalanine, the CDR3 covers 15 amino acids. The kept DNA is CDR3 alone, 45 bases in frame from the first base. V loses 3 bases of germline sequence and J loses 5 bases, and the interval between the two ends is 18 bases. As encoded in the germline V gene (reference sequence), CDR1 is DFQATT while CDR2 is SNEGSKA. Hyperthyroidism patients were newly diagnosed, had a disease duration of under 2 months, and were aged 18 to 65 years. Exclusion was applied to patients with uncontrolled infections, other autoimmune diseases, pregnancy or lactation. Clinical symptoms, serum thyroxine and TRAb, thyroid ultrasound, and orbital computed tomography formed the basis for the diagnoses. Blood from progressor patients was collected at the time of first diagnosis with hyperthyroidism, before any ophthalmopathy symptoms had appeared. PBMCs were separated from roughly 9.6 ml of fresh peripheral blood using Ficoll-Paque density gradient centrifugation. Progressor patients were first diagnosed with Graves' hyperthyroidism and then developed ophthalmopathy during follow-up. Trizol reagent was used to extract total RNA, and RNA quality was then checked on an Agilent 2100 Bioanalyzer.

The sample comes from a study of T cells in Graves' hyperthyroidism and ophthalmopathy (dated by TCRdb to the late 2010s). For the wider study: Peripheral blood was sampled at the time of initial diagnosis, prior to any treatment. TCR V-J signatures able to tell the groups apart were searched for in a discovery cohort of 95 or so patients, of whom approximately 40 had Graves' ophthalmopathy and roughly 59 had stable Graves' hyperthyroidism. In six Graves' hyperthyroidism patients, the study also compared T-cell repertoires from thyroid tissue with T-cell repertoires from blood. The paper reports TCR Vbeta CDR3 sequencing of approximately 140 peripheral blood samples: under 45 ophthalmopathy, around 80 hyperthyroidism and 17 progressor patients. Following sampling, methimazole starting at 30 mg daily was given to hyperthyroidism patients, and high-dose intravenous methylprednisolone was given to ophthalmopathy patients. An independent validation cohort of fewer than 20 hyperthyroidism patients and about 15 patients who later progressed to ophthalmopathy tested prospective prediction of ophthalmopathy. The approximately 95 discovery patients were divided at random into training and test sets in a 7:3 ratio.

Amplification of TCR beta CDR3 regions was carried out from RNA transcripts. The TCR CDR3 was subjected to a first round of RT-PCR using the HTBI primer set and the Qiagen OneStep RT-PCR kit. A second multiplex PCR round built the libraries, followed by size selection and purification. Libraries were sequenced paired-end with 100 bp reads on an Illumina HiSeq2000. The paper's data handling went like this. SOAPnuke was used to process the raw data, with reads discarded if the reads contained adapters or uncalled bases, had a mean Phred below 15, or lacked an exact constant-primer or identifier match. COPE v1.2.5 was used to merge the high-quality paired reads, and each unique nucleotide sequence was defined as a clonotype. MiTCR v1.1 was used to align the clonotypes against IMGT TRBV, TRBD and TRBJ reference segments. Analysis was restricted to V-J combinations with a frequency above 0.0001, which covered roughly 99% of repertoires. A TCS score was defined as the ratio between F50 (clonal expansion) and ExV (chaos), using BLOSUM62-based TCRdist between CDR3 peptides within each V-J. Welch's t-statistics and random forest reduced roughly 500 V-J features to roughly 13, which were used in a naive Bayes classifier (R e1071). Using fastp trimming at Q25 and MiXCR clonotype assembly, TCRdb reanalyzed the public sequencing data and kept in-frame beta chains. For every CDR3 protein sequence, its rows merge into one entry that carries the most common genes and DNA. The V and J calls here are based on TCRdb, not the publication. Recorded for this sample are roughly 580,000 distinct CDR3 sequences; around 14% of them occurred a single time. The top ten clones comprise more than 5% of the sample.

Results and caveats for the whole study, not just this receptor: Most expanded thyroid clonotypes (frequency above 0.001) were also detected in blood, a finding suggesting that blood repertoires may reflect thyroid immune responses. No statistical method was used to fix the sample size in advance, and group allocation was not hidden from the investigators. A model built on a 13 V-J signature distinguished ophthalmopathy from stable hyperthyroidism, reaching about 88% sensitivity and 81.08% specificity in cross-validation and 80%/75% in testing. In validation, the model predicted progression to ophthalmopathy a median of around 6.5 months before onset, with roughly 68% sensitivity and roughly 77% specificity.

The receptor's source is a woman in her twenties or thirties with Graves' hyperthyroidism that later progressed to Graves' ophthalmopathy. Sequenced sample: blood. The chain uses TRBV20-1 and TRBJ2-3, with the D call tentatively TRBD1 or TRBD2, each fitting 6 bases. This receptor has the CDR3 CSASRPRGGGDTQYF. The DNA is as follows: TGCAGTGCTAGCCGCCCCCGAGGAGGGGGAGATACGCAGTATTTT.